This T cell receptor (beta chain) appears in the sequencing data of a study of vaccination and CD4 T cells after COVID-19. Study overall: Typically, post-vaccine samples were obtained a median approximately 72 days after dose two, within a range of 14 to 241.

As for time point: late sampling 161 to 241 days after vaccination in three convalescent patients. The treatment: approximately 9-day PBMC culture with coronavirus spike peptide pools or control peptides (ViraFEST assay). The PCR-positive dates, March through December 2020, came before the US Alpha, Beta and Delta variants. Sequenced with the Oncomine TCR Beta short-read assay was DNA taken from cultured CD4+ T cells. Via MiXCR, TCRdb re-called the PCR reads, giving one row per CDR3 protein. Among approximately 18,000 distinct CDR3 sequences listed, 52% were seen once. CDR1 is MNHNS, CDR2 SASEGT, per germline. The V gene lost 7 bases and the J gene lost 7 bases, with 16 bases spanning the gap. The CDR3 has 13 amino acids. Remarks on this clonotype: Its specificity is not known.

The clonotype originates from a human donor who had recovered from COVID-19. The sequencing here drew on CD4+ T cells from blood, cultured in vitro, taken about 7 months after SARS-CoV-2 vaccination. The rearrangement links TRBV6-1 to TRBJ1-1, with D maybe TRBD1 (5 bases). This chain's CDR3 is CASTDPWGDEAFF. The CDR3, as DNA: TGTGCCAGCACCGACCCCTGGGGGGATGAAGCTTTCTTT.